This T cell receptor beta chain was captured in a study of T cell repertoires in cytomegalovirus infection. Study-wide background: Indicated by public TCR beta signatures were CMV infection and matching HLA type. General study findings and limits: The ex vivo response was dominated by HLA-C-restricted CMV-specific TCR beta clonotypes. People with CMV and the relevant HLA were identified by cumulative public TCR beta family frequency.

Trimming removed 5 bases at V and 5 bases at J, with 21 bases between. Germline loops: CDR1 LNHDA, CDR2 SQIVND (reference sequence). The CDR3 runs 16 residues. Using its own MiXCR run on the reads, TCRdb lists one record per CDR3 protein. The sample holds roughly 500,000 distinct CDR3 sequences, approximately 15% seen once. This clonotype has at least ten counts. Its matching antigen is unknown. The chain is built from TRBV19 and TRBJ2-5; D might be TRBD1 (7 bases). The sequence was obtained from a human donor in good health (CMV status not recorded). Some clones in this sample may be carry-over from other donors' samples. The sample was CD8+ T cells from PBMCs. The CDR3 region is CASSSNGGQSGETQYF. The CDR3 nucleotides read TGTGCCAGTAGTTCCAACGGGGGACAGTCAGGGGAGACCCAGTACTTC.